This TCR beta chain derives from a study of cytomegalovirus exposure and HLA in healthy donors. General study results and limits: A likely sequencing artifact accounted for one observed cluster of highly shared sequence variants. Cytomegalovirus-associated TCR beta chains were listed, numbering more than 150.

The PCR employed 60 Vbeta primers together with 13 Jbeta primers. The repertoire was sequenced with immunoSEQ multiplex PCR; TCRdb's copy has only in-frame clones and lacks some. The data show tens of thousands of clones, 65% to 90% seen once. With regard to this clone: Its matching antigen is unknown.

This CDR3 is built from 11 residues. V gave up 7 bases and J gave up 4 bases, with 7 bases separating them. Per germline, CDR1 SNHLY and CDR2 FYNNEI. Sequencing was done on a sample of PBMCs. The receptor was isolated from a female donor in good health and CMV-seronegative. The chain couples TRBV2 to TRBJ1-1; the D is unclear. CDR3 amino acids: CASIRVTEAFF. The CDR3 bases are TGTGCCAGCATTCGGGTCACTGAAGCTTTCTTT. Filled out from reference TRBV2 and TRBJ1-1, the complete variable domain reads EPEVTQTPSHQVTQMGQEVILRCVPISNHLYFYWYRQILGQKVEFLVSFYNNEISEKSEIFDDQFSVERPDGSNFTLKIRSTKLEDSAMYFCASIRVTEAFFGQGTRLTVV.